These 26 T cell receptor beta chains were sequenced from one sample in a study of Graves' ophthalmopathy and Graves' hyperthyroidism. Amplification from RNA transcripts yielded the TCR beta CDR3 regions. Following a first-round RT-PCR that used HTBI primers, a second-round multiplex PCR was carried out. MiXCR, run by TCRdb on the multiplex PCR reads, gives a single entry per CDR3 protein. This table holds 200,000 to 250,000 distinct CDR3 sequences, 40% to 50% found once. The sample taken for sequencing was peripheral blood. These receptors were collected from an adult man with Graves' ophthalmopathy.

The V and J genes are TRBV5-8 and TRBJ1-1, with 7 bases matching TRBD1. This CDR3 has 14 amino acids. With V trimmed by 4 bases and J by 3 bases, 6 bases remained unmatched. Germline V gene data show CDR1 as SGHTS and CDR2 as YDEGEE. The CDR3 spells CASSLQTGDTEAFF. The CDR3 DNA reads TGTGCCAGCAGCCTTCAAACAGGGGACACTGAAGCTTTCTTT.

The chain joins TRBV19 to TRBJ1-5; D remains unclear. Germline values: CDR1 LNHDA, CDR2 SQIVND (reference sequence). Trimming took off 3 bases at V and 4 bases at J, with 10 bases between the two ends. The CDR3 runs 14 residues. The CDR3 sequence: CASSISPGNQPQHF. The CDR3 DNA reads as TGTGCCAGTAGTATTTCCCCGGGAAATCAGCCCCAGCATTTT.

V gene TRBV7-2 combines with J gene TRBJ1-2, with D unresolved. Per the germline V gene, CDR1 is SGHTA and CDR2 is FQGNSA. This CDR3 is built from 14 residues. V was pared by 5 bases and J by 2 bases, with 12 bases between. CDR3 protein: CASSPRTRNYGYTF. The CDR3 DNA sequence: TGTGCCAGCAGCCCTCGGACGAGGAACTATGGCTACACCTTC.

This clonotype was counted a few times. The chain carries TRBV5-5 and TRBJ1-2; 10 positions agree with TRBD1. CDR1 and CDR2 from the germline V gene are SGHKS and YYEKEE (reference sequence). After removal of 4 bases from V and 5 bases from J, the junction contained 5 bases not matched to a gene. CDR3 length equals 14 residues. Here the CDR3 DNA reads TGTGCCAGCAGCGGCGGGACAGGGGTGTATGGCTACACCTTC. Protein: CASSGGTGVYGYTF.

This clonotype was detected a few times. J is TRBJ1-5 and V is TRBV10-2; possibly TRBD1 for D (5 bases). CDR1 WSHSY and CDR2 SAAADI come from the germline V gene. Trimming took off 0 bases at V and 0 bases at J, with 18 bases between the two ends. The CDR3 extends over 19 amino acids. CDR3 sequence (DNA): TGCGCCAGCAGTGAGTCACGGTTCGGGGGTAGGGATAGCAATCAGCCCCAGCATTTT. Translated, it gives CASSESRFGGRDSNQPQHF.

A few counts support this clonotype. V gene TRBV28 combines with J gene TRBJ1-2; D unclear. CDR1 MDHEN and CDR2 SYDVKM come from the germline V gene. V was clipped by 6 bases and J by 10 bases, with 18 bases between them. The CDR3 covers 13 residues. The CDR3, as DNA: TGTGCCAGCAGCCAATCAATTCTAAGCTCCTACACCTTC. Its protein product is CASSQSILSSYTF.

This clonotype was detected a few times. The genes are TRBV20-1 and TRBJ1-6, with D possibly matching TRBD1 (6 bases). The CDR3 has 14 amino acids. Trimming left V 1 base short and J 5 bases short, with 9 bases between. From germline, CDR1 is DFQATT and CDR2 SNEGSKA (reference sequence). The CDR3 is CSARAGANNSPLHF. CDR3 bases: TGCAGTGCTAGAGCGGGGGCAAATAATTCACCCCTCCACTTT.

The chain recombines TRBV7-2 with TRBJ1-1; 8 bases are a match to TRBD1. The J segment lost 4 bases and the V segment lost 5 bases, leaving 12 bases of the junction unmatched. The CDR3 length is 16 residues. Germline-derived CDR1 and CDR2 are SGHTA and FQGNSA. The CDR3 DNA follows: TGTGCCAGCAGCCTAATAAGGACAGGGAATCCCACTGAAGCTTTCTTT. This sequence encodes CASSLIRTGNPTEAFF. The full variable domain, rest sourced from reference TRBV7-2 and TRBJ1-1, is GAGVSQSPSNKVTEKGKDVELRCDPISGHTALYWYRQSLGQGLEFLIYFQGNSAPDKSGLPSDRFSAERTGGSVSTLTIQRTQQEDSAVYLCASSLIRTGNPTEAFFGQGTRLTVV.

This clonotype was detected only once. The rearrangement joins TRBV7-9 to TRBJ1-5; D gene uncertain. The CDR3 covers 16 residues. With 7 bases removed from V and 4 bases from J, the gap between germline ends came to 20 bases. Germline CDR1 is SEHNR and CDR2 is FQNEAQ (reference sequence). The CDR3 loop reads CASTRKRRDLNQPQHF. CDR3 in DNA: TGTGCCAGCACCCGAAAACGGAGGGATCTAAATCAGCCCCAGCATTTT.

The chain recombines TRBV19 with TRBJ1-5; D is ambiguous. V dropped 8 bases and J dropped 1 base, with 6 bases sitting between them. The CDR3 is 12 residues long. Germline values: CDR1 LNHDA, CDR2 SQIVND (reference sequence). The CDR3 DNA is TGTGCCAGTTCCACGAGCAATCAGCCCCAGCATTTT. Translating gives CASSTSNQPQHF.

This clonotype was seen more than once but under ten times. CDR3 coding DNA: TGTGCCAGCAGCCAAGAGGGCAGGGGGAATGAAAAACTGTTTTTT. It translates to CASSQEGRGNEKLFF. The chain recombines TRBV4-2 with TRBJ1-4; 7 nucleotides match TRBD1. Trimming at V came to 0 bases and at J to 5 bases, leaving 3 bases not matched to a gene. Germline V gives CDR1 LGHNA, CDR2 YNFKEQ. This CDR3 comprises 15 residues.

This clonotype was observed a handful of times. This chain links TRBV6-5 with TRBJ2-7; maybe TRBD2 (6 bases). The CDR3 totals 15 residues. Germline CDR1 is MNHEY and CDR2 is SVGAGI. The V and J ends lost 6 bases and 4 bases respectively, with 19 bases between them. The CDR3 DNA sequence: TGTGCCAGCAGCGGGGGATGGGGACTGATGTACGAGCAGTACTTC. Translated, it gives CASSGGWGLMYEQYF.

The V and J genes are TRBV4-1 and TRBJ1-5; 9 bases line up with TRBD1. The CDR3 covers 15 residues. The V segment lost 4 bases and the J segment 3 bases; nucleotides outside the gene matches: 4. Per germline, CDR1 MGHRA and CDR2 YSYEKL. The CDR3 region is CASSLTGGNNQPQHF. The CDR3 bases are TGCGCCAGCAGCCTGACAGGGGGTAACAATCAGCCCCAGCATTTT.

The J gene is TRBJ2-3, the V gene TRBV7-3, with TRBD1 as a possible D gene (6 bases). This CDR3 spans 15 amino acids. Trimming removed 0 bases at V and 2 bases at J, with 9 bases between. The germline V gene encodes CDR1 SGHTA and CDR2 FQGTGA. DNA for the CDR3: TGTGCCAGCAGCTTAACCGACAGGTACACAGATACGCAGTATTTT. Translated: CASSLTDRYTDTQYF.

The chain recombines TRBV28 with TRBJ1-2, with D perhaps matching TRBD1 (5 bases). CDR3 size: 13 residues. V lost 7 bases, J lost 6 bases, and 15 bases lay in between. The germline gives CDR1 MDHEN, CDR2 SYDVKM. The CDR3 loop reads CASNLSGGDGYTF. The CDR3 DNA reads TGTGCCAGCAACCTCTCGGGGGGAGATGGCTACACCTTC.

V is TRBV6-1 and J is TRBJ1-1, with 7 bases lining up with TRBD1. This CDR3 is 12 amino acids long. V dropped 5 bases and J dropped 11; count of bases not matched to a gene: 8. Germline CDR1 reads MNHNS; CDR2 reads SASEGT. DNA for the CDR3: TGTGCCAGCAGTAGCCCACAGGGGCTGGCTTTCTTT. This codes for CASSSPQGLAFF.

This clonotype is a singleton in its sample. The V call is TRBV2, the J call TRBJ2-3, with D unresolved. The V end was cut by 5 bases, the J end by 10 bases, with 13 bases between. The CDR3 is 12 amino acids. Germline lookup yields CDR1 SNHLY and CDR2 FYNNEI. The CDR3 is CASSFRLAPQYF. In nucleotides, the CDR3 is TGTGCCAGCAGTTTCAGGCTGGCTCCGCAGTATTTT.

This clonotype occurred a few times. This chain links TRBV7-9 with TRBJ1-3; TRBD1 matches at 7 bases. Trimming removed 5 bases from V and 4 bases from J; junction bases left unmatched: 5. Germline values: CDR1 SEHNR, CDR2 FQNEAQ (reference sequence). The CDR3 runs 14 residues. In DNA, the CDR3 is TGTGCCAGCAGCATCAACAGGGGCGGAAACACCATATATTTT. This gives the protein CASSINRGGNTIYF.

For the CDR3, the DNA is TGTGCCAGCAGACCCGGGCCGGGACTCCGCTACGAGCAGTACTTC. This codes for CASRPGPGLRYEQYF. This chain connects TRBV2 to TRBJ2-7; tentatively, D is TRBD2 (6 bases). The CDR3 length is 15 residues. Germline V gives CDR1 SNHLY, CDR2 FYNNEI. Trimming removed 6 bases from V and 3 bases from J, with 18 bases in between.

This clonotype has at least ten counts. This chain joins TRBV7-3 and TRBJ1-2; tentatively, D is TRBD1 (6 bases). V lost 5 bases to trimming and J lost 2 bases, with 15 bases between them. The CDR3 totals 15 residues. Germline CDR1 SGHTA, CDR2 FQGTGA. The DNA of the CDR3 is TGTGCCAGCAGCCTGGGGGCAGGGGCCAACTATGGCTACACCTTC. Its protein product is CASSLGAGANYGYTF.

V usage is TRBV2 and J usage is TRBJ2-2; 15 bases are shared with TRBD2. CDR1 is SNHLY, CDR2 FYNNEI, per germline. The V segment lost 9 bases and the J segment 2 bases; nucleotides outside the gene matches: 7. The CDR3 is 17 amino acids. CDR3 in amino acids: CASLPGLAGGNTGELFF. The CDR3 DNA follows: TGTGCCAGTCTTCCGGGACTAGCGGGAGGTAACACCGGGGAGCTGTTTTTT.

Here the CDR3 DNA reads TGTGCCACCAGCCCTCGGGGGGGTAGTGGGGTGACCCAGTACTTC. Encoded protein: CATSPRGGSGVTQYF. V gene TRBV15 combines with J gene TRBJ2-5; TRBD2 matches at 8 bases. J gave up 7 bases and V 5 bases, and 12 bases lay outside the gene matches. This CDR3 spans 15 amino acids. CDR1 is LNHNV, CDR2 YYDKDF, per germline (reference sequence).

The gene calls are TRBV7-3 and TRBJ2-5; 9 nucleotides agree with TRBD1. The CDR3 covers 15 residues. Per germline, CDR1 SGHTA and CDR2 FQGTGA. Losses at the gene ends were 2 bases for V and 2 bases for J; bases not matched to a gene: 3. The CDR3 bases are TGTGCCAGCAGCTTAGGGGACAGGGATCAAGAGACCCAGTACTTC. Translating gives CASSLGDRDQETQYF.

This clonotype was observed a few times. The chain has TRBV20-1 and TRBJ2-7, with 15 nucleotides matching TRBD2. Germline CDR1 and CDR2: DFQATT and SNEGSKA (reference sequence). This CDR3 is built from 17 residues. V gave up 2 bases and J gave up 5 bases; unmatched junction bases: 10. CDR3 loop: CSARTKGLAGGLDEQYF. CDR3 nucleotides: TGCAGTGCTAGAACGAAGGGACTAGCGGGAGGCTTGGACGAGCAGTACTTC.

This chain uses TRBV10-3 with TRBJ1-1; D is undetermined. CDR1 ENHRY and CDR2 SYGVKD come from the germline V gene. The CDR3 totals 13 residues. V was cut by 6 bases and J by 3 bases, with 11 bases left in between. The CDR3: CAIREGLYTEAFF. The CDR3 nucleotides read TGTGCCATCAGGGAAGGGTTGTACACTGAAGCTTTCTTT.

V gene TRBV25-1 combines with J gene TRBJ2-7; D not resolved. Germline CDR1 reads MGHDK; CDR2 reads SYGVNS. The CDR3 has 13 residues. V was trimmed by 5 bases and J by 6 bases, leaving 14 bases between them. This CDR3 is CASSSATPLEQYF. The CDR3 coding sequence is TGTGCCAGCAGTTCTGCCACCCCTCTCGAGCAGTACTTC.